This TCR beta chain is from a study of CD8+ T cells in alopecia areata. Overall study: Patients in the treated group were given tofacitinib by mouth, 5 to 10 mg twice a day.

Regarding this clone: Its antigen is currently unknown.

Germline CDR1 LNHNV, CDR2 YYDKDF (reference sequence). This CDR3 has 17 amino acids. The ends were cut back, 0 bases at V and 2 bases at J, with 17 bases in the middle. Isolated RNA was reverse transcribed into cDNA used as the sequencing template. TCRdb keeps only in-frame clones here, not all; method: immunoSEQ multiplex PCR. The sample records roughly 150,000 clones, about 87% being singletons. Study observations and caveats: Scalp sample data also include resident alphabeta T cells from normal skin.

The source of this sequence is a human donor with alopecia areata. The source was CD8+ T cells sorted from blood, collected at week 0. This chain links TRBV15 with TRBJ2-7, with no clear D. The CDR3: CATSRDGISGGTYEQYF. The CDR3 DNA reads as TGTGCCACCAGCAGAGATGGTATTTCGGGCGGAACCTACGAGCAGTACTTC.